This T cell receptor beta chain was obtained from a study of T cell repertoires in cytomegalovirus infection. Study details: CMV epitopes in the study were HLA-C-restricted (recently identified) and HLA-B-restricted (well studied). Both CMV infection and a matching HLA type were indicated by public TCR beta signatures. Overall study findings and caveats: The study found HLA-C-restricted CMV-specific TCR beta clonotypes dominating the ex vivo response. Summed frequency of shared TCR beta families picked out CMV carriers who also had the relevant HLA.

This clonotype was seen more than once but under ten times. Its antigen remains unidentified. Each CDR3 protein is one row after TCRdb ran MiXCR on the reads. This sample yields about 500,000 distinct CDR3 sequences, of which 33% are seen a single time; roughly 15% belongs to the top ten. CDR1 LNHDA and CDR2 SQIVND come from the germline V gene (reference sequence). V shed 6 bases and J 2 bases; nucleotides not matched to a gene: 6. CDR3 length: 14 residues. This sequence was found in a human donor in good health (CMV status not recorded). Some clones in this sample may be carry-over from other donors' samples. V and J are TRBV19 and TRBJ1-2; TRBD1 matches 7 bases. The sequenced sample was cultured PBMCs, obtained from culture after CMV antigen stimulation. CDR3: CASRTTGANYGYTF. CDR3 sequence (DNA): TGTGCCAGTAGGACAACAGGGGCCAACTATGGCTACACCTTC.